A selection of T cell receptor beta chains follows, all from one sample in a study of blood T cells in healthy people across ages. TCRdb reprocessed the 5' RACE reads via MiXCR and lists one record per CDR3 protein. The table includes hundreds of thousands of distinct CDR3 sequences, 45% to 50% detected once. Sequenced input: blood. These receptors were obtained from a woman aged 60 to 75 in good health. CDR3s leave out the opening cysteine and the closing phenylalanine or tryptophan. Size is stated for part of the rows, as once, few or many counts, or as a class when the clone is expanded.

j_call v_call clone_size cdr3_aa
TRBJ2-3 TRBV4-3 . ASSQVRLAGVTQY
TRBJ2-7 TRBV20-1 few SAPHNRREYSYEQY
TRBJ2-1 TRBV5-1 few ASSPGQGLNEQF
TRBJ2-7 TRBV7-3 many ASSPTGADEQY
TRBJ2-1 TRBV10-3 . AISGLASYNEQF
TRBJ2-4 TRBV28 . ASSFWDRELAKNIQY
TRBJ2-2 TRBV4-1 . ASSLHGELF
TRBJ2-1 TRBV5-1 . ASSLWGVGGNSYNEQF
TRBJ2-4 TRBV6-1 . ASSDMTVLGNIQY
TRBJ2-3 TRBV9 . ASTRVATSTDTQY
TRBJ2-3 TRBV12-3/TRBV12-4 . ASSFRGDAQY
TRBJ2-1 TRBV11-3 once ASSPSEGLHNEQF
. TRBV12-3/TRBV12-4 many ASSWGPSGPYNEQY
TRBJ2-4 TRBV7-9 . ASSSATGQGKYIQY
TRBJ1-2 TRBV15 . ATSRDRGYGYT
TRBJ2-2 TRBV20-1 . SARGVSTGELF
TRBJ2-7 TRBV7-2 . ASRYATSSYEQY
TRBJ2-3 TRBV12-3/TRBV12-4 few ASSQEGFGTGEWGTQY
TRBJ2-7 TRBV20-1 few SAHPGLGSYEQY
TRBJ2-7 TRBV5-1 . ASSLASGRTYEQY
TRBJ2-3 TRBV24-1 . ATSDSSSFRQGGTDTQY
TRBJ1-2 TRBV20-1 . SAIRGPGYGYT
TRBJ1-6 TRBV10-3 . AISESGGNSPLH
TRBJ2-7 TRBV7-6 . ASSLKQAYEQY
. TRBV7-6 . VSSLGTAQETQY
. TRBV5-4 . ASRRQGAETQY
TRBJ2-7 TRBV27 . ASRKSAGGSYGQY
TRBJ1-4 TRBV6-2/TRBV6-3 . ASTARDANEKLF
. TRBV27 . ASTLYPRVPASEQY
TRBJ2-5 TRBV10-3 few AIRPTSGVGTQY
TRBJ2-3 TRBV12-3/TRBV12-4 few ASSDLTSGSRTQY
TRBJ2-7 TRBV11-1 . ASSPGTKREQY
TRBJ2-2 TRBV3-1 . ASSQDQASGRNTGELF
TRBJ2-1 TRBV20-1 few NPSGSSYNEQF
TRBJ2-6 TRBV6-2/TRBV6-3 . ASSPRKTDSGANVLT
TRBJ2-2 TRBV2 . ASSEGGLAGGAGELF
TRBJ2-7 TRBV6-2/TRBV6-3 . ASKTLGGSKSYEQY
TRBJ2-3 TRBV20-1 few SASKDGVTDTQY
TRBJ2-3 TRBV20-1 . SARSGGGSTDTQY
TRBJ2-3 TRBV12-3/TRBV12-4 . ASKWGASTDTQY